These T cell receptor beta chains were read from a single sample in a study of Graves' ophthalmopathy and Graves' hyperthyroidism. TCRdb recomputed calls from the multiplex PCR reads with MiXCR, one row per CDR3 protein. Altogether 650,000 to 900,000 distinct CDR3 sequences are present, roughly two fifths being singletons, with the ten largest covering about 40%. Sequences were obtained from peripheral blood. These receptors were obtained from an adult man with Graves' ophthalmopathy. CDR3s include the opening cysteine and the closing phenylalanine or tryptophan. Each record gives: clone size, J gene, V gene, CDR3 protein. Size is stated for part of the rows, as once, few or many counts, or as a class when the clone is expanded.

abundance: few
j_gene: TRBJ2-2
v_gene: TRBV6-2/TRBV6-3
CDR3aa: CASSYPGYLNEVGELFF

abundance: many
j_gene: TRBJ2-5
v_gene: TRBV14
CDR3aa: CASSHGGTGETQYF

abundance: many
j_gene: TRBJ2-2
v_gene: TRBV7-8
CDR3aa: CASSLALGGRYTGELFF

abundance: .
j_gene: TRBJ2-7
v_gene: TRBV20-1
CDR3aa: CSATPSGGGHYEQYF

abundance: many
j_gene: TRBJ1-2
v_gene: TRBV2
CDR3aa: CASTLDRGRSYGYTF

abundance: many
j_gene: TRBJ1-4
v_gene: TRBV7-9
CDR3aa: CASSLSQGSEKLFF

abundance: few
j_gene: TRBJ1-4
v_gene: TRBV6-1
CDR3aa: CASSRTGENEKLFF

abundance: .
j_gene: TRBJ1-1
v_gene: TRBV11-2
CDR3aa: CASSQGGRGNTEAFF

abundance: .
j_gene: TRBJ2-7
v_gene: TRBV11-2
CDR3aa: CASSFRLAGGFPYEQHF

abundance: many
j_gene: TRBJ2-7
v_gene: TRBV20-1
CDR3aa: CSATHRGYEQYF

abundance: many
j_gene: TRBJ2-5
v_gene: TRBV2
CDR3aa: CASSGGWQETQYF

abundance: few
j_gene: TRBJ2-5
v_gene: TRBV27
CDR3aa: CASRGANRETQYF

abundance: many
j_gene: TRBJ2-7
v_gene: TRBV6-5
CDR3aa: CASSSASGRDEQYF

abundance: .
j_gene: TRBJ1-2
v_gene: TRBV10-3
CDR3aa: CASKSGGNSNYDYTF

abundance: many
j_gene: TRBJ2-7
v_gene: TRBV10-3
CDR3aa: CAISESGTGSHEQYF

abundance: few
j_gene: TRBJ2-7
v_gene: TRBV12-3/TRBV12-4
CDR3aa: CASTKVERRAYEQYF

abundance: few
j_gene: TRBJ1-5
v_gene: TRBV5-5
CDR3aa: CASSLDLEYPPTQHF

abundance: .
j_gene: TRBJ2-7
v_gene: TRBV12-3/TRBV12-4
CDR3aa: CASEGGQGTYEQYF

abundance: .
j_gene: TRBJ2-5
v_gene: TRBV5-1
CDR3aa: CASSHALRETQYF

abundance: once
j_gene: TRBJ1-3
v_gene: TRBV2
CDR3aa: CASRQGSVDTIYF

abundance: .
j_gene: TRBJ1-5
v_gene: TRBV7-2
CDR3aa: CASRMDRVGDQPQHF

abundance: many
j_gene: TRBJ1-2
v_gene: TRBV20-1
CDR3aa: CSAPGTEYGYTF

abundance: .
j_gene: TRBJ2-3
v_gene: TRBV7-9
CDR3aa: CASSFSGAQYF

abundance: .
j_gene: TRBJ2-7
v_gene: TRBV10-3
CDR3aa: CASSHTAGGSEQYF

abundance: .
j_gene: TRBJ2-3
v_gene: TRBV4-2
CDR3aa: CASSQEERTGTDTQYF

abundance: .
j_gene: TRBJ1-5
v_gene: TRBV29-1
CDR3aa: CSVVRDREYNCQPQHF

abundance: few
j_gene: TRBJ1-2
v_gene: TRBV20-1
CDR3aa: CSVKTGGLGNYGYTF

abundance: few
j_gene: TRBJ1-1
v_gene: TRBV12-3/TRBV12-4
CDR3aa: CASSAVGARAEAFF

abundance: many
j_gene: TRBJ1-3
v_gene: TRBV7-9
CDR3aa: CASSQLWGGGNTIYF

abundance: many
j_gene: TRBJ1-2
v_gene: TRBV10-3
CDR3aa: CAISENRGLGYGYTF

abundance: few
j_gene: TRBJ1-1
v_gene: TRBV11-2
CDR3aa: CASSADPEVPEAFF

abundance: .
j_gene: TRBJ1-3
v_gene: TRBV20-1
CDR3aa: CSARGQTSGNTIYF

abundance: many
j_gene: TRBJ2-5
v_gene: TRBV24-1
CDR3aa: CATSDPRRHQETQYF

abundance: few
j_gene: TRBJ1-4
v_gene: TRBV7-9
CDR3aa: CASSPWAGSNEKLFF

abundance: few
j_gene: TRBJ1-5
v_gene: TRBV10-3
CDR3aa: CASSFGAGRNQPQHF

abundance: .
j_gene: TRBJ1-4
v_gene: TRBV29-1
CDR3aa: CSVVQMNEKLFF

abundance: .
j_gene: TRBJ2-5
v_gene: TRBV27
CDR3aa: CASSLFRGRETQYF